This TCR beta chain was identified in a study of shared clonotypes between healthy human individuals. At the level of the study: The composition of the donors was two women and a few men aged 18 to 49. Three plates were used per donor for CD4 naive, three for CD4 memory, two for CD8 naive and one for CD8 memory.

CD8 cells regarded as naive lacked CD45RO, were positively chosen for CCR7, and omitted terminally differentiated effector memory CD45RA+ cells. Donors included only healthy HIV-negative adults lacking recent acute infections or vaccinations. Germline CDR1 and CDR2: MGHRA and YSYEKL. CDR3 size: 16 residues. After removal of 1 base from V and 6 bases from J, the junction contained 6 bases not matched to a gene. This clone was detected once. The authors' processing: ImmunoSEQ only sent back junction sequences with no quality scores, so filtering was done differently. The table came from immunoSEQ multiplex PCR; TCRdb's copy has only in-frame clones and leaves some out. V, J and clone size are taken as reported in that table, and D and trimming were inferred from the DNA itself. Here the sample spans 660,000 or so clones, 90% to 97% being singletons.

V gene TRBV4-1 combines with J gene TRBJ2-1; 10 nucleotides line up with TRBD2. This receptor was taken from a woman aged 30 to 39 in good health. Sequencing was carried out using naive CD8+ T cells sorted from blood. In DNA form, the CDR3 reads TGCGCCAGCAGCCAAGGTGCTAGCGGGAGTTTCAATGAGCAGTTCTTC. This translates into CASSQGASGSFNEQFF.